What follows describes a single T cell receptor (beta chain). This table comes from immunoSEQ multiplex PCR, and its TCRdb copy is limited to in-frame clones, with some not included. The data show under 200,000 clones, 94% seen once. The data originate from a study of OX40 agonist ivuxolimab in advanced cancers. Study-wide context: Patients were dosed intravenously with ivuxolimab at 0.01 to 10 mg/kg every 2 weeks.

V shed 5 bases and J shed 6 bases, with 9 bases lying between them. The germline V gene encodes CDR1 SNHLY and CDR2 FYNNEI. The CDR3 loop spans 12 amino acids. This material consisted of CD4+ or CD8+ T cells sorted from blood, taken in a trial of the OX40 agonist ivuxolimab. The V gene is TRBV2, the J gene TRBJ2-3, with D uncertain. The clonotype was recovered from an adult with an advanced solid tumor such as melanoma, head and neck, liver or kidney cancer. In DNA form, the CDR3 reads TGTGCCAGCAGTAAGTTCGAGGATACGCAGTATTTT. Translated, it gives CASSKFEDTQYF.